The rows below give T cell receptor beta chains drawn from one sample of a study of human T cells and chemical hapten exposure. TCRdb reprocessed the RACE reads with MiXCR, giving one entry per CDR3 protein. Seen here are 240,000 or so distinct CDR3 sequences, about 9.4% observed once, and the top ten hold about 2.5%. This specimen consisted of whole blood, obtained in connection with sensitization to the hapten diphenylcyclopropenone (DPC). These receptors were obtained from a woman aged 35 to 49 with alopecia areata. Some clones in this sample may be carry-over from other donors' samples. Each CDR3 is given with its conserved first and last residue. Fields, in order: J gene, D gene, clone size, V gene, CDR3 DNA, CDR3 protein. D genes are given only for firm matches. Size is stated for part of the rows, as once, few or many counts, or as a class when the clone is expanded.

j_gene: TRBJ1-6
d_gene: .
abundance: many
v_gene: TRBV6-5
CDR3nt: TGTGCCAGCAGTTATTTCCGACCGGGACTAAGCTCCTATAATTCACCCCTCCACTTT
CDR3aa: CASSYFRPGLSSYNSPLHF

j_gene: TRBJ2-7
d_gene: .
abundance: .
v_gene: TRBV5-6
CDR3nt: TGTGCCAGCAGCTTGTTGGACAGCTACGAGCAGTACTTC
CDR3aa: CASSLLDSYEQYF

j_gene: TRBJ1-4
d_gene: .
abundance: few
v_gene: TRBV4-2
CDR3nt: TGTGCCAGCAGCCGGGCCCAGTCAGAAAATGAAAAACTGTTTTTT
CDR3aa: CASSRAQSENEKLFF

j_gene: TRBJ2-1
d_gene: TRBD2
abundance: .
v_gene: TRBV6-2/TRBV6-3
CDR3nt: TGTGCCAGCAGTTACGGGACTAGCGGGATCTCCTACAATGAGCAGTTCTTC
CDR3aa: CASSYGTSGISYNEQFF

j_gene: TRBJ2-3
d_gene: .
abundance: many
v_gene: TRBV20-1
CDR3nt: TGCAGTGCTCCTAATGTTGGCGTCATGGGGGGTACGCAGTATTTT
CDR3aa: CSAPNVGVMGGTQYF

j_gene: TRBJ2-1
d_gene: .
abundance: many
v_gene: TRBV12-3/TRBV12-4
CDR3nt: TGTGCCAGCAGTTATAGTAAAGACTTCGATGAGCAGTTCTTC
CDR3aa: CASSYSKDFDEQFF

j_gene: TRBJ2-5
d_gene: TRBD2
abundance: many
v_gene: TRBV4-3
CDR3nt: TGCGCCAGCAGCCAACTAGCGGGTCAAGAGACCCAGTACTTC
CDR3aa: CASSQLAGQETQYF

j_gene: TRBJ2-7
d_gene: TRBD1
abundance: few
v_gene: TRBV7-2
CDR3nt: TGTGCCAGCAGCTTTAAGAGACAGGGAGAGCAGTACTTC
CDR3aa: CASSFKRQGEQYF

j_gene: TRBJ1-2
d_gene: .
abundance: many
v_gene: TRBV7-8
CDR3nt: TGTGCCAGCAGCTTAACGGGGGGGCACCACAATGGCTACACCTTC
CDR3aa: CASSLTGGHHNGYTF

j_gene: TRBJ2-7
d_gene: .
abundance: few
v_gene: TRBV28
CDR3nt: TGTGCCAGCAGTTCGGGCGGGTCCCCCTACGAGCAGTACTTC
CDR3aa: CASSSGGSPYEQYF

j_gene: TRBJ2-3
d_gene: .
abundance: many
v_gene: TRBV20-1
CDR3nt: TGCAGTGCTCGGGACGGGACCACAGATACGCAGTATTTT
CDR3aa: CSARDGTTDTQYF

j_gene: TRBJ1-1
d_gene: .
abundance: few
v_gene: TRBV18
CDR3nt: TGTGCCAGCTCACCACCTAGTTCCCGGAACACTGAAGCTTTCTTT
CDR3aa: CASSPPSSRNTEAFF

j_gene: TRBJ1-4
d_gene: .
abundance: .
v_gene: TRBV18
CDR3nt: TGTGCCAGCTCATCTTACGATGAAAAACTGTTTTTT
CDR3aa: CASSSYDEKLFF

j_gene: TRBJ2-7
d_gene: .
abundance: once
v_gene: TRBV29-1
CDR3nt: TGCAGCGTTGAGACCTTCTACGAGCAGTACTTC
CDR3aa: CSVETFYEQYF

j_gene: TRBJ1-2
d_gene: .
abundance: few
v_gene: TRBV5-1
CDR3nt: TGCGCCAGCAGCTTCGACAGAAGCTACACCTTC
CDR3aa: CASSFDRSYTF

j_gene: TRBJ2-1
d_gene: .
abundance: many
v_gene: TRBV28
CDR3nt: TGTGCCAGCAGGGGACCCTCGGACAAACTCCACAATGAGCAGTTCTTC
CDR3aa: CASRGPSDKLHNEQFF

j_gene: TRBJ2-5
d_gene: .
abundance: .
v_gene: TRBV12-3/TRBV12-4
CDR3nt: TGTGCCAGCAGCGGGACATTCCAAGAGACCCAGTACTTC
CDR3aa: CASSGTFQETQYF

j_gene: TRBJ1-1
d_gene: .
abundance: many
v_gene: TRBV7-2
CDR3nt: TGTGCCAGCAACCCCCCCAGGGGATTCGCTTTCTTT
CDR3aa: CASNPPRGFAFF

j_gene: TRBJ2-7
d_gene: .
abundance: .
v_gene: TRBV5-1
CDR3nt: TGCGCCAGCAGTCCGGCGCCAGGGAGGACCTACGAGCAGTACTTC
CDR3aa: CASSPAPGRTYEQYF

j_gene: TRBJ2-3
d_gene: TRBD2
abundance: few
v_gene: TRBV10-3
CDR3nt: TGTGCCATCAGTGCCGGCGGGAGGGGTAGCACAGATACGCAGTATTTT
CDR3aa: CAISAGGRGSTDTQYF

j_gene: TRBJ2-7
d_gene: TRBD1
abundance: many
v_gene: TRBV20-1
CDR3nt: TGCAGTGCTATGGACCCGACAGGGTCCTACGAGCAGTACTTC
CDR3aa: CSAMDPTGSYEQYF

j_gene: TRBJ1-1
d_gene: .
abundance: many
v_gene: TRBV11-2
CDR3nt: TGTGCCAGCAGATTCTCACCCGGTGATGCAGCTTTCTTT
CDR3aa: CASRFSPGDAAFF

j_gene: TRBJ1-1
d_gene: .
abundance: .
v_gene: TRBV28
CDR3nt: TGTGCCAGCAGTTTGAGGGGTTGGGCTTTCTTT
CDR3aa: CASSLRGWAFF

j_gene: TRBJ2-1
d_gene: TRBD2
abundance: few
v_gene: TRBV3-1
CDR3nt: TGTGCCAGCAGCCAAGAGACTAGCGGGAGTTTCTACAATGAGCAGTTCTTC
CDR3aa: CASSQETSGSFYNEQFF

j_gene: TRBJ2-7
d_gene: TRBD1
abundance: many
v_gene: TRBV28
CDR3nt: TGTGCCAGCTTATCGGGGACAGGGGCCTACGAGCAGTACTTC
CDR3aa: CASLSGTGAYEQYF

j_gene: TRBJ1-6
d_gene: .
abundance: .
v_gene: TRBV12-3/TRBV12-4
CDR3nt: TGTGCCAGCAGTTTATGGGCAGGTTCCAAATTTTCACCCCTCCACTTT
CDR3aa: CASSLWAGSKFSPLHF

j_gene: TRBJ2-7
d_gene: .
abundance: .
v_gene: TRBV7-3
CDR3nt: TGTGCCAGCAGACCCGCCGGGCAGTACGAGCAGTACTTC
CDR3aa: CASRPAGQYEQYF

j_gene: TRBJ1-1
d_gene: TRBD1
abundance: once
v_gene: TRBV20-1
CDR3nt: TGCAGTGCTAGGACAGGGTATGAAGCTTTCTTT
CDR3aa: CSARTGYEAFF

j_gene: TRBJ2-2
d_gene: .
abundance: .
v_gene: TRBV20-1
CDR3nt: TGCAGTGCTAGAGAACAGGCTAACACCGGGGAGCTGTTTTTT
CDR3aa: CSAREQANTGELFF

j_gene: TRBJ2-3
d_gene: .
abundance: many
v_gene: TRBV27
CDR3nt: TGTGCCAGCAGTTTTCGGGCAGCAGTAGATACGCAGTATTTT
CDR3aa: CASSFRAAVDTQYF

j_gene: TRBJ2-6
d_gene: .
abundance: few
v_gene: TRBV10-3
CDR3nt: TGTGCCATCAGTGGAAGGTCTGGGGCCAACGTCCTGACTTTC
CDR3aa: CAISGRSGANVLTF

j_gene: TRBJ1-1
d_gene: TRBD1
abundance: many
v_gene: TRBV27
CDR3nt: TGTGCCAGCAGTCGGGACAGGGCGGACACTGAAGCTTTCTTT
CDR3aa: CASSRDRADTEAFF

j_gene: TRBJ2-5
d_gene: TRBD2
abundance: .
v_gene: TRBV9
CDR3nt: TGTGCCAGCAGCGTAGTCGGTAGCGGGAGAGGAGAGACCCAGTACTTC
CDR3aa: CASSVVGSGRGETQYF

j_gene: TRBJ2-3
d_gene: .
abundance: few
v_gene: TRBV11-2
CDR3nt: TGTGCCAGCAGCTTAAGTTACTCCACAGATACGCAGTATTTT
CDR3aa: CASSLSYSTDTQYF

j_gene: TRBJ2-1
d_gene: TRBD2
abundance: many
v_gene: TRBV7-2
CDR3nt: TGTGCCAGCAGCTTAGGGGCGGGGGACAATGAGCAGTTCTTC
CDR3aa: CASSLGAGDNEQFF

j_gene: TRBJ2-5
d_gene: .
abundance: .
v_gene: TRBV20-1
CDR3nt: TGCAGTGCTAGATCCCTAAAGGAGACAAAAGAGACCCAGTACTTC
CDR3aa: CSARSLKETKETQYF

j_gene: TRBJ2-5
d_gene: TRBD2
abundance: few
v_gene: TRBV7-2
CDR3nt: TGTGCCAGCAGCTTAGGTAGCGGGCCTAGAGGAGAGACCCAGTACTTC
CDR3aa: CASSLGSGPRGETQYF

j_gene: TRBJ1-4
d_gene: .
abundance: .
v_gene: TRBV30
CDR3nt: TGTGCCTGGAGTGCTAATGAAAAACTGTTTTTT
CDR3aa: CAWSANEKLFF

j_gene: TRBJ1-5
d_gene: .
abundance: few
v_gene: TRBV28
CDR3nt: TGTGCCAGCAGTTTCGTTGCCCCGCTGAGGGGCCAGCCCCAGCATTTT
CDR3aa: CASSFVAPLRGQPQHF

j_gene: TRBJ1-1
d_gene: .
abundance: few
v_gene: TRBV28
CDR3nt: TGTGCCAGTTCTCCGTGGGAGAACACTGAAGCTTTCTTT
CDR3aa: CASSPWENTEAFF

j_gene: TRBJ2-7
d_gene: TRBD1
abundance: .
v_gene: TRBV28
CDR3nt: TGTGCCAGCACTGTTCGGACAGGGACCGTCTACGAGCAGTACTTC
CDR3aa: CASTVRTGTVYEQYF

j_gene: TRBJ1-5
d_gene: .
abundance: .
v_gene: TRBV28
CDR3nt: TGTGCCAGCCATGAGGGCCGGCAGCCCCAGCATTTT
CDR3aa: CASHEGRQPQHF

j_gene: TRBJ2-7
d_gene: .
abundance: .
v_gene: TRBV7-2
CDR3nt: TGTGCCAGCAGCTTAATGACAGCCTACGAGCAGTACTTC
CDR3aa: CASSLMTAYEQYF

j_gene: TRBJ2-7
d_gene: .
abundance: few
v_gene: TRBV6-5
CDR3nt: TGTGCCAGCAGGGACGAATCGACAGGTCTGGGCGAGCAGTACTTC
CDR3aa: CASRDESTGLGEQYF

j_gene: TRBJ2-7
d_gene: TRBD2
abundance: many
v_gene: TRBV5-1
CDR3nt: TGCGCCAGCAGCTTGGATAGCGGGACAACCTCCTACGAGCAGTACTTC
CDR3aa: CASSLDSGTTSYEQYF

j_gene: TRBJ2-1
d_gene: TRBD2
abundance: many
v_gene: TRBV20-1
CDR3nt: TGCAGTGCTAGAGATCTGGGACTAGATTACGGTGAGCAGTTCTTC
CDR3aa: CSARDLGLDYGEQFF

j_gene: TRBJ2-7
d_gene: .
abundance: many
v_gene: TRBV7-3
CDR3nt: TGTGCCAGCAGCTACAGGGACGACGAGCAGTACTTC
CDR3aa: CASSYRDDEQYF

j_gene: TRBJ2-7
d_gene: .
abundance: few
v_gene: TRBV28
CDR3nt: TGTGCCAGCGACACCTACGAGCAGTACTTC
CDR3aa: CASDTYEQYF

j_gene: TRBJ2-2
d_gene: TRBD2
abundance: few
v_gene: TRBV12-3/TRBV12-4
CDR3nt: TGTGCCAGCAGCCCGGGACTAGCGGGACCCGGGGAGCTGTTTTTT
CDR3aa: CASSPGLAGPGELFF

j_gene: TRBJ2-1
d_gene: .
abundance: few
v_gene: TRBV11-2
CDR3nt: TGTGCCAGCAGCCCCCGGGCAGGGGTAAGGGTTTACAATGAGCAGTTCTTC
CDR3aa: CASSPRAGVRVYNEQFF

j_gene: TRBJ2-6
d_gene: .
abundance: .
v_gene: TRBV12-3/TRBV12-4
CDR3nt: TGTGCCAGCAGTTTTGGGGCGGGGGCCCCGATGTCTGGGGCCAACGTCCTGACTTTC
CDR3aa: CASSFGAGAPMSGANVLTF

j_gene: TRBJ2-1
d_gene: TRBD2
abundance: few
v_gene: TRBV6-2/TRBV6-3
CDR3nt: TGTGCCACCCTAGCGGCCTACAATGAGCAGTTCTTC
CDR3aa: CATLAAYNEQFF

j_gene: TRBJ1-1
d_gene: .
abundance: few
v_gene: TRBV20-1
CDR3nt: TGCAGTGCTAGACGACAGCCGAACACTGAAGCTTTCTTT
CDR3aa: CSARRQPNTEAFF

j_gene: TRBJ2-1
d_gene: .
abundance: .
v_gene: TRBV5-1
CDR3nt: TGCGCCAGCAGCTTGGTGTCCAGCGGGTGGGCGATCTCCTACAATGAGCAGTTCTTC
CDR3aa: CASSLVSSGWAISYNEQFF

j_gene: TRBJ2-5
d_gene: .
abundance: .
v_gene: TRBV6-2/TRBV6-3
CDR3nt: TGTGCCAGCAGTTACCTGGCCGGGTACGGTGGTAGGGGGACCCAGTACTTC
CDR3aa: CASSYLAGYGGRGTQYF

j_gene: TRBJ1-2
d_gene: .
abundance: many
v_gene: TRBV28
CDR3nt: TGTGCCAGCAGTTTTTCCGGGGCGGGGTATGGCTACACCTTC
CDR3aa: CASSFSGAGYGYTF

j_gene: TRBJ1-2
d_gene: TRBD1
abundance: few
v_gene: TRBV5-1
CDR3nt: TGCGCCAGCAGCCCCCAAGGGGGCAGGGCGGACTATGGCTACACCTTC
CDR3aa: CASSPQGGRADYGYTF

j_gene: TRBJ2-7
d_gene: .
abundance: .
v_gene: TRBV11-2
CDR3nt: TGTGCCAGCAGCGACCTACCAACCTACGAGCAGTACTTC
CDR3aa: CASSDLPTYEQYF